A single sample is the source of the 15 T cell receptor beta chains below, sequenced in a study of regulatory T cells in long-lasting Graves disease. Arm-PCR of CDR3 regions and iRepertoire HTBI primers were used to build TCR beta libraries. TCRdb fed the multiplex PCR reads into MiXCR, producing one record per CDR3 protein. This sample has approximately 500,000 distinct CDR3 sequences, with around a fifth found just once. Time point here: persistent/refractory GD, antithyroid drugs over 5 years with positive TRAb. The TCR library was made from RNA extracted from PBMCs. Here the sequenced sample was peripheral blood mononuclear cells (PBMCs), taken when the disease was refractory, from a patient treated with antithyroid drugs. These receptors all stem from a female donor with Graves disease.

V gene TRBV5-6 combines with J gene TRBJ2-3, with 9 bases identical to TRBD2. Germline V gene data show CDR1 as SGHDT and CDR2 as YYEEEE. The CDR3 is made up of 17 amino acids. Trimming removed 0 bases from V and 3 bases from J; junction bases left unmatched: 8. CDR3 sequence: CASSLAAGGLTTDTQYF. The CDR3, as DNA: TGTGCCAGCAGCTTGGCCGCGGGGGGGCTTACAACAGATACGCAGTATTTT. The full variable domain, its missing parts supplied by reference TRBV5-6 and TRBJ2-3, is DAGVTQSPTHLIKTRGQQVTLRCSPKSGHDTVSWYQQALGQGPQFIFQYYEEEERQRGNFPDRFSGHQFPNYSSELNVNALLLGDSALYLCASSLAAGGLTTDTQYFGPGTRLTVL.

A few counts support this clonotype. The chain has TRBV28 and TRBJ1-4; TRBD1 matches 9 bases. After removal of 6 bases from V and 0 bases from J, the junction contained 8 bases not matched to a gene. CDR1 and CDR2 (germline): MDHEN, SYDVKM. The CDR3 runs 17 residues. The CDR3 DNA is TGTGCCAGCAGCCCGGGACAGGGAAAGGCAACTAATGAAAAACTGTTTTTT. Translating gives CASSPGQGKATNEKLFF. Complete variable domain (other parts from reference TRBV28 and TRBJ1-4): DVKVTQSSRYLVKRTGEKVFLECVQDMDHENMFWYRQDPGLGLRLIYFSYDVKMKEKGDIPEGYSVSREKKERFSLILESASTNQTSMYLCASSPGQGKATNEKLFFGSGTQLSVL.

There are many counts of this clonotype. The V call is TRBV28, the J call TRBJ2-2, with 9 bases that match TRBD1. The germline gives CDR1 MDHEN, CDR2 SYDVKM. CDR3 length: 16 amino acids. J lost 7 bases, V lost 4 bases, and 10 bases had no gene match. In nucleotides, the CDR3 is TGTGCCAGCAGTTCCCCACAGGGGGCGCCGGTCGGGGAGCTGTTTTTT. As protein: CASSSPQGAPVGELFF.

There are a few counts of this clonotype. This chain uses TRBV6-2 or TRBV6-3 with TRBJ1-1, with 7 positions matching TRBD1. This CDR3 has 12 residues. With 11 bases clipped from V and 4 bases from J, the junction kept 7 bases outside the gene matches. Germline assignment: CDR1 MNHEY and CDR2 SVGEGT. CDR3 DNA sequence: TGTGCCTGCGACAGGGAAGGCACTGAAGCTTTCTTT. Its protein product is CACDREGTEAFF.

This clonotype was counted between two and nine times. This chain links TRBV6-1 with TRBJ1-1; possibly TRBD1 for D (5 bases). The CDR3 totals 14 residues. From germline, CDR1 is MNHNS and CDR2 SASEGT. With 5 bases removed from V and 3 bases from J, the gap between germline ends came to 13 bases. CDR3 in amino acids: CASSRDRGYTEAFF. In DNA form, the CDR3 reads TGTGCCAGCAGTCGAGATAGGGGTTACACTGAAGCTTTCTTT.

This clonotype was found a few times. The chain combines TRBV20-1 with TRBJ2-7; 10 bases agree with TRBD1. V dropped 3 bases and J dropped 1; count of bases not matched to a gene: 6. CDR1 DFQATT and CDR2 SNEGSKA come from the germline V gene (reference sequence). The CDR3 totals 15 residues. CDR3: CSARGDRGSSYEQYF. CDR3 nucleotide sequence: TGCAGTGCTAGGGGGGACAGGGGTTCTTCCTACGAGCAGTACTTC.

This clonotype was detected a few times. The CDR3, as DNA: TGTGCCAGTGTGACCGGCAGCCCCTACGAGCAGTACTTC. This codes for CASVTGSPYEQYF. This chain connects TRBV28 to TRBJ2-7; D unclear. The V end was cut by 9 bases, the J end by 2 bases, with 14 bases between. Germline V gene sequence: CDR1 MDHEN, CDR2 SYDVKM. The CDR3 is 13 residues long.

This clonotype was detected ten times or more. The gene calls are TRBV25-1 and TRBJ1-1; D is undetermined. CDR1 and CDR2 (germline): MGHDK, SYGVNS. V was cut by 1 base and J by 1 base, with 10 bases left in between. The CDR3 length is 15 residues. The DNA for the CDR3 is TGTGCCAGCAGTGAATTAGGAGGCAGGAACACTGAAGCTTTCTTT. Translated: CASSELGGRNTEAFF.

Many counts were recorded for this clonotype. V and J are TRBV5-1 and TRBJ1-5; 7 nucleotides align to TRBD1. This CDR3 has 14 residues. Germline V gives CDR1 SGHRS, CDR2 YFSETQ. V shed 1 base and J 3 bases; nucleotides not matched to a gene: 1. The CDR3 reads CASSLTGDNQPQHF. The CDR3 DNA reads TGCGCCAGCAGCTTGACAGGGGACAATCAGCCCCAGCATTTT.

This clonotype has just a few counts. The V and J genes are TRBV7-2 and TRBJ1-2; D unclear. V was trimmed by 1 base and J by 3 bases, leaving 18 bases between them. Germline loops: CDR1 SGHTA, CDR2 FQGNSA. The CDR3 consists of 17 residues. The CDR3 DNA reads as TGTGCCAGCAGCTTAGACATCTTCCCGGTCGGCGACTATGGCTACACCTTC. Its translation: CASSLDIFPVGDYGYTF.

In this sample, this clonotype turned up a few times. This chain joins TRBV7-6 and TRBJ2-7; TRBD1 might be the D (6 bases). CDR1 and CDR2 from the germline V gene are SGHVS and FNYEAQ. There are 14 residues in the CDR3. Trimming shortened V by 2 bases and J by 2 bases, and 10 bases separated the two germline ends. The CDR3 DNA is TGTGCCAGCAGCTTAACCGGACAGACCTACGAGCAGTACTTC. This codes for CASSLTGQTYEQYF.

This clonotype was observed at least ten times. The V gene is TRBV6-5, the J gene TRBJ1-5; 8 nucleotides match TRBD1. Germline V lookup: CDR1 MNHEY, CDR2 SVGAGI. With 2 bases clipped from V and 6 bases from J, the junction kept 12 bases outside the gene matches. The CDR3 is made up of 17 amino acids. CDR3 sequence reads: CASSYQSGQGASQPQHF. Written as DNA, the CDR3 is TGTGCCAGCAGTTACCAGTCCGGGCAGGGGGCAAGTCAGCCCCAGCATTTT.

This clonotype was counted at least ten times. The chain has TRBV10-3 and TRBJ2-7; D is unclear. V lost 3 bases and J lost 4, with 19 bases in between. CDR3 size: 16 residues. Germline assignment: CDR1 ENHRY and CDR2 SYGVKD. CDR3 region: CAISERQDDSLYEQYF. Written as DNA, the CDR3 is TGTGCCATCAGTGAACGGCAGGACGACTCATTGTACGAGCAGTACTTC.

Many counts were recorded for this clonotype. This chain uses TRBV27 with TRBJ2-7; 7 nucleotides match TRBD1. The trim removed 6 bases at V and 0 bases at J, leaving 8 bases unmatched. CDR3 length: 15 amino acids. CDR1 and CDR2 (germline): MNHEY, SMNVEV (reference sequence). This CDR3 reads CASRLGQLSSYEQYF. The CDR3 DNA reads as TGTGCCAGCAGACTGGGACAGTTAAGCTCCTACGAGCAGTACTTC.

V and J are TRBV11-2 and TRBJ1-3; perhaps TRBD1 as D (6 bases). Trimming removed 6 bases from V and 4 bases from J, with 22 bases in between. CDR1 is SGHAT, CDR2 FQNNGV, per germline. CDR3 length: 17 amino acids. The CDR3 loop is CASRTYDRPNKGNTIYF. CDR3 nucleotides: TGTGCCAGCAGAACCTATGACAGGCCAAATAAGGGAAACACCATATATTTT.